The next 26 T cell receptor beta chains were all read from a single sample in a study of Ad26.COV2.S vaccination and SARS-CoV-2 variants. Treatment noted: around 19 received Ad26.COV2.S at low or high dose, single or two shots; several received placebo; per-sample allocation not given. After the first vaccine or placebo injection, samples were drawn on day 63. Here immunoSEQ multiplex PCR was the method, and the copy in TCRdb shows in-frame clones only, minus some. The sample consists of approximately 250,000 clones, around 85% of them appearing once. Material: peripheral blood, obtained in a trial of Ad26.COV2.S vaccine versus placebo. Receptors were obtained from a person aged 18-60 years who received the Ad26.COV2.S COVID-19 vaccine or a placebo.

The CDR3 nucleotides are TGCGCCAGCAGCTCGACAGGGATCGATGGCTACACCTTC. Amino acid sequence: CASSSTGIDGYTF. This chain uses TRBV5-1 with TRBJ1-2; 7 nucleotides line up with TRBD1. The J segment lost 6 bases and the V segment lost 3 bases, leaving 5 bases of the junction unmatched. CDR1 SGHRS and CDR2 YFSETQ come from the germline V gene. The CDR3 has 13 residues.

The rearrangement links TRBV11-1 to TRBJ1-1; no definite D call. V was pared by 5 bases and J by 0 bases, with 13 bases between. Germline V gives CDR1 SGHAT, CDR2 FQDESV (reference sequence). The CDR3 consists of 15 residues. CDR3 loop: CASSPRSAMNTEAFF. CDR3 nucleotides: TGTGCCAGCAGCCCGAGGTCCGCTATGAACACTGAAGCTTTCTTT. Filled out from reference TRBV11-1 and TRBJ1-1, the complete variable domain reads EAEVAQSPRYKITEKSQAVAFWCDPISGHATLYWYRQILGQGPELLVQFQDESVVDDSQLPKDRFSAERLKGVDSTLKIQPAELGDSAMYLCASSPRSAMNTEAFFGQGTRLTVV.

This clone was counted only a few times. This chain joins TRBV12-3 or TRBV12-4 and TRBJ2-3, with a possible D match to TRBD2 (6 bases). This CDR3 contains 13 residues. The V end was cut by 5 bases, the J end by 5 bases, with 11 bases between. The CDR3 protein is CASSELAKDTQYF. For the CDR3, the DNA is TGTGCCAGCAGTGAACTAGCTAAAGATACGCAGTATTTT.

This clone was seen just once. The rearrangement uses TRBV30 and TRBJ2-7, with a weak D call TRBD1 (5 bases). Germline V gene lookup returns CDR1 GTSNPN and CDR2 SVGIG (reference sequence). CDR3 length: 13 residues. V was clipped by 1 base and J by 2 bases, with 9 bases between them. CDR3 region: CAWSAQGPYEQYF. The CDR3 bases are TGTGCCTGGAGTGCCCAGGGTCCCTACGAGCAGTACTTC.

The gene calls are TRBV4-2 and TRBJ2-7, with 8 positions matching TRBD2. CDR1 and CDR2 from the germline V gene are LGHNA and YNFKEQ. The CDR3 loop spans 16 amino acids. V lost 0 bases, J lost 0 bases, and 4 bases stayed unmatched. DNA of the CDR3: TGTGCCAGCAGCCAAGATCTGAGCGGGGGCTCCTACGAGCAGTACTTC. It codes for CASSQDLSGGSYEQYF.

This clone was seen a single time. V usage is TRBV21-1 and J usage is TRBJ2-5; the table names TRBD2, a call not compared with the DNA. TRBV21-1 is a pseudogene segment. The CDR3 totals 15 residues. CDR3 amino acids: CASSKVLAGQGTQYF. As DNA, the CDR3 is TGTGCTAGCAGCAAAGTGTTAGCCGGCCAAGGGACCCAGTACTTC.

The CDR3 nucleotides are TGTGCCAGCATTAGCGCCCCCTACAATGAGCAGTTCTTC. Translating it yields CASISAPYNEQFF. The chain uses TRBV2 and TRBJ2-1; D possibly corresponds to TRBD2 (5 bases). The CDR3 consists of 13 residues. The V end lost 7 bases, the J end lost 2 bases, and 9 bases lay between the germline ends. CDR1 is SNHLY and CDR2 is FYNNEI in the germline V gene.

This chain connects TRBV10-3 to TRBJ1-3, with TRBD1 identical over 10 bases. Germline CDR1 and CDR2: ENHRY and SYGVKD. With 2 bases clipped from V and 2 bases from J, the junction kept 3 bases outside the gene matches. The CDR3 spans 16 residues. The CDR3 DNA reads as TGTGCCATCAGTGAGGTCGGGACAGGGGCTGGAAACACCATATATTTT. This translates into CAISEVGTGAGNTIYF.

The V and J genes are TRBV20-1 and TRBJ1-2, with D possibly TRBD1 on 5 matching bases. The V end was cut by 3 bases, the J end by 0 bases, with 14 bases between. The CDR3 loop spans 15 amino acids. Germline V gene sequence: CDR1 DFQATT, CDR2 SNEGSKA (reference sequence). The CDR3 DNA reads TGCAGTGCTAGTCGGGGACGAAGGGCTAACTATGGCTACACCTTC. Its protein is CSASRGRRANYGYTF.

The chain has TRBV30 and TRBJ1-3; D is perhaps TRBD1 (5 bases). Trimming stripped 5 bases from V and 0 bases from J, with 14 bases between. The CDR3 length is 15 residues. The germline gives CDR1 GTSNPN, CDR2 SVGIG (reference sequence). The CDR3 region has the DNA TGTGCCTGGGGGGACGGATATCGCTCTGGAAACACCATATATTTT. This translates into CAWGDGYRSGNTIYF. The full variable domain, completed using reference TRBV30 and TRBJ1-3, is SQTIHQWPATLVQPVGSPLSLECTVEGTSNPNLYWYRQAAGRGLQLLFYSVGIGQISSEVPQNLSASRPQDRQFILSSKKLLLSDSGFYLCAWGDGYRSGNTIYFGEGSWLTVV.

The V and J genes are TRBV7-9 and TRBJ2-2; D possibly uses TRBD1 or TRBD2 (5 bases each). Germline V gene lookup returns CDR1 SEHNR and CDR2 FQNEAQ (reference sequence). Trimming stripped 5 bases from V and 2 bases from J, with 24 bases between. CDR3 size: 19 residues. CDR3 residues: CASSPRWADTGPNTGELFF. The CDR3 coding sequence is TGTGCCAGCAGCCCCCGATGGGCAGATACGGGGCCAAACACCGGGGAGCTGTTTTTT.

This chain connects TRBV4-3 to TRBJ2-3; 7 bases agree with TRBD2. Germline CDR1 LGHNA, CDR2 YSLEER. The CDR3 has 14 residues. V lost 0 bases and J lost 8; bases outside the gene matches: 5. CDR3 protein: CASSQDLGGSTQYF. Here the CDR3 DNA reads TGCGCCAGCAGCCAAGATCTGGGCGGGAGTACGCAGTATTTT.

This chain joins TRBV9 and TRBJ2-1, with 13 nucleotides matching TRBD2. CDR3 size: 15 residues. CDR1 is SGDLS, CDR2 YYNGEE, per germline. Trimming cost V 4 bases and J 8 bases; bases outside gene matches: 6. The CDR3 loop is CASSPGLAGADEQFF. The CDR3 DNA sequence: TGTGCCAGCAGCCCAGGACTAGCGGGGGCCGATGAGCAGTTCTTC.

The J gene is TRBJ2-7, the V gene TRBV19, with no clear D. The CDR3 runs to 13 residues. Germline V gene lookup returns CDR1 LNHDA and CDR2 SQIVND (reference sequence). V lost 8 bases to trimming and J lost 2 bases, with 13 bases between them. The CDR3 is CASGARYPYEQYF. Written as DNA, the CDR3 is TGTGCCAGTGGCGCCCGTTACCCCTACGAGCAGTACTTC. The full variable domain, in which reference TRBV19 and TRBJ2-7 provide the parts outside the CDR3, is DGGITQSPKYLFRKEGQNVTLSCEQNLNHDAMYWYRQDPGQGLRLIYYSQIVNDFQKGDIAEGYSVSREKKESFPLTVTSAQKNPTAFYLCASGARYPYEQYFGPGTRLTVT.

This clone appeared a few times. The J gene is TRBJ1-1, the V gene TRBV10-3; D uncertain. CDR3 length equals 14 residues. CDR1 and CDR2 (germline): ENHRY, SYGVKD. The V gene lost 5 bases and the J gene lost 7 bases, with 17 bases spanning the gap. The CDR3 loop is CAISPAKGEIEAFF. Here the CDR3 DNA reads TGTGCCATCAGTCCGGCCAAGGGAGAGATTGAAGCTTTCTTT.

The chain combines TRBV4-3 with TRBJ2-1, with TRBD2 identical over 7 bases. Trimming removed 0 bases from V and 7 bases from J; junction bases left unmatched: 12. Germline CDR1 is LGHNA and CDR2 is YSLEER. This CDR3 has 17 residues. The CDR3 DNA reads TGCGCCAGCAGCCAAGAATCGGTGCGCGGGAGAAAAAATGAGCAGTTCTTC. Encoded protein: CASSQESVRGRKNEQFF.

The chain employs TRBV2 and TRBJ2-7; 15 positions match TRBD2. Germline assignment: CDR1 SNHLY and CDR2 FYNNEI. V shed 7 bases, J shed 4 bases, and the junction held 8 bases outside the gene matches. This CDR3 spans 16 amino acids. The CDR3 DNA reads as TGTGCCAGCACCAGAGGACTAGCGGGGGGGTCGTACGAGCAGTACTTC. Translating gives CASTRGLAGGSYEQYF.

J is TRBJ1-2 and V is TRBV7-9, with no clear D. CDR1 is SEHNR, CDR2 FQNEAQ, per germline (reference sequence). The CDR3 totals 13 residues. V lost 5 bases to trimming and J lost 2 bases, with 9 bases between them. The CDR3 region is CASSVGSNYGYTF. The CDR3 nucleotides are TGTGCCAGCAGCGTCGGAAGCAACTATGGCTACACCTTC.

CDR3 protein: CASSSPRNNGGEQYF. In DNA form, the CDR3 reads TGTGCCAGCAGTTCCCCGCGGAACAATGGAGGCGAGCAGTACTTC. This sequence joins TRBV6-6 and TRBJ2-7; TRBD2 might be the D (5 bases). Trimming took 4 bases from V and 6 from J, leaving 19 bases between them. CDR3 length: 15 residues. Per the germline V gene, CDR1 is MNHNY and CDR2 is SVGAGI (reference sequence).

The chain uses TRBV25-1 and TRBJ2-3; D is uncertain. The CDR3 runs to 16 residues. The ends were cut back, 0 bases at V and 2 bases at J, with 12 bases in the middle. CDR1 and CDR2 from the germline V gene are MGHDK and SYGVNS. The CDR3 DNA sequence: TGTGCCAGCAGTGAATATAAGGCTTCCGACACAGATACGCAGTATTTT. Protein: CASSEYKASDTDTQYF.

The rearrangement links TRBV2 to TRBJ2-5; 10 nucleotides match TRBD2. The CDR3 loop spans 15 amino acids. From germline, CDR1 is SNHLY and CDR2 FYNNEI. V trimming: 4 bases; J trimming: 5 bases; junction bases outside the gene matches: 7. The CDR3 DNA reads as TGTGCCAGCAGTGGCCTAGCGGGAGTTTATGAGACCCAGTACTTC. It specifies CASSGLAGVYETQYF.

The V gene is TRBV30, the J gene TRBJ2-7; D is ambiguous. Trimming stripped 0 bases from V and 2 bases from J, with 11 bases between. The length of the CDR3 is 14 residues. From germline, CDR1 is GTSNPN and CDR2 SVGIG (reference sequence). The CDR3 sequence: CAWSVLNGPYEQYV. The CDR3 nucleotides are TGTGCCTGGAGTGTATTGAACGGACCCTACGAGCAGTACGTC.

The table lists this clone with a few counts. The chain is built from TRBV18 and TRBJ1-5; tentatively, D is TRBD1 (6 bases). From germline, CDR1 is KGHSH and CDR2 LQKENI. The CDR3 has 14 residues. Trimming cost V 5 bases and J 3 bases, with 11 bases left between them. In DNA form, the CDR3 reads TGTGCCAGCTCAGCAACAGGGATCAATCAGCCCCAGCATTTT. This sequence encodes CASSATGINQPQHF.

V is TRBV12-3 or TRBV12-4 and J is TRBJ2-4, with no clear D. The CDR3 has 12 residues. V lost 6 bases and J 5 bases, leaving 8 bases between the germline ends. The CDR3 DNA reads TGTGCCAGCAGCCCCGGCCAAAACATTCAGTACTTC. This translates into CASSPGQNIQYF.

This clone came up once. This chain connects TRBV19 to TRBJ1-2; 7 nucleotides agree with TRBD1. Germline CDR1 is LNHDA and CDR2 is SQIVND (reference sequence). V lost 7 bases to trimming and J lost 6 bases; unmatched junction nucleotides: 11. The CDR3 totals 14 residues. Here the CDR3 DNA reads TGTGCCAGTATTCCGAGACAGGGCGGCGATGGCTACACCTTC. Residues: CASIPRQGGDGYTF.

This clone appeared once. V gene TRBV23-1 combines with J gene TRBJ2-3, with 8 positions matching TRBD2. TRBV23-1 carries the ORF label, with uncertain function. Trimming at V came to 4 bases and at J to 8 bases, leaving 17 bases not matched to a gene. The CDR3 is made up of 17 amino acids. The CDR3 sequence: CASSPIELAVKGSTQYF. CDR3 bases: TGCGCCAGCAGTCCGATCGAACTAGCGGTTAAAGGGAGTACGCAGTATTTT.